The following is a T cell receptor (beta chain) sequence with its context. The sample holds many counts of this clonotype. The antigen it recognizes is unknown. Base quality data are lacking; no much larger clone is found one base away. Library method: multiplex PCR. The sample was run on an Illumina HiSeq 4000. TCR beta libraries were built with iRepertoire HTBI primers and Arm-PCR amplification of CDR3 regions. PCR products were gel purified before sequencing. In the original analysis: Gene usage analysis of CDR3 amino acid clonotypes relied on the 60 or so TRBV and around 13 TRBJ segments identified across samples. COPE and FqMerger were used to merge filtered high-quality paired reads into contigs. Contigs were aligned with BLAST to IMGT TRBV, TRBD and TRBJ reference genes, and CDR3 was defined per IMGT. Highly expanded clones were defined as clonotypes with a frequency above 0.1%. Shannon entropy served as the measure of repertoire diversity, while the Gini coefficient captured V-J evenness. Public clonotypes were defined as clonotypes shared by more than one individual. TCRdb trimmed the raw reads at Q25, called clones with MiXCR and kept productive beta chains. Duplicate CDR3 protein sequences are folded into a single record with the most common DNA and genes. These V and J calls derive from TCRdb rather than the authors' analysis. The sample has a few hundred thousand distinct CDR3 sequences on record, around 20% of them singletons. Around 50% of the sample is held by the ten biggest clonotypes.

The time point label corresponds to: persistent/refractory GD, antithyroid drugs over 5 years with positive TRAb. For both TCR sequencing and RNA sequencing, RNA was extracted from PBMCs using TRIzol. The diagnosis of Graves' disease was made according to American Thyroid Association guidelines. Recruitment of patients was carried out at an endocrinology department in Xi'an, China. Each patient gave 9 to 10 milliliters of peripheral blood, collected in an EDTA anticoagulant tube. PBMCs were isolated by Ficoll Paque Plus density gradient separation without further T cell sorting. RNA quality was checked with an Agilent 2100 Bioanalyzer and agarose gel, and concentration with a NanoDrop 2000. V has 6 bases trimmed and J has 4 bases trimmed; junction bases matching no gene number 7. Reading from cysteine to phenylalanine, the CDR3 counts 15 amino acids. The read is trimmed to its CDR3 DNA, 45 bases read in frame from base 1.

These data come from a study of regulatory T cells in long-lasting Graves disease (dated by TCRdb to the early 2020s). The study in broad terms: Persistent Graves' disease was defined as antithyroid drug treatment for over 5 years with persistently positive TSH receptor autoantibodies. Peripheral blood TCR sequencing and RNA sequencing compared persistent Graves' disease patients with newly diagnosed Graves' disease patients. TCR sequencing covered approximately 13 persistent and around 20 newly diagnosed Graves' disease patients, 33 samples in total. On average, persistent Graves' disease patients in the clinical cohort had been on antithyroid drugs for eight to twelve years. The study was conducted in China and was registered as a clinical trial.

Paper-wide results and their limitations: The small sample size was acknowledged by the authors as a limitation that may reduce accuracy. Compared with newly diagnosed patients, patients with persistent Graves' disease had lower TCR Shannon entropy and fewer highly expanded clones, which suggests clonal expansion. Only the TCR beta chain was sequenced and analyzed. A larger number of public clonotypes was shared among persistent patients (approximately 3,000) than among newly diagnosed patients (about 990). Only peripheral blood was studied, because thyroid tissue, the primary lesion, was inaccessible. TRBV28, TRBJ1-2 and TRBJ2-5 were preferentially used in persistent disease, while TRBV20-1 and TRBJ2-1 were favored in newly diagnosed disease.

Source: peripheral blood mononuclear cells (PBMCs), taken when the disease was refractory, from a patient treated with antithyroid drugs. The V gene is TRBV12-3 or TRBV12-4 and the J gene is TRBJ2-5; 11 central nucleotides agree with TRBD1. The receptor's source is a female donor with Graves disease. The CDR3 reads as follows: CASSQDRGLRETQYF. The nucleotides read TGTGCCAGCAGCCAGGACAGGGGGCTACGAGAGACCCAGTACTTC.